This T cell receptor beta chain was sequenced during a study of blood T cell repertoires in COVID-19. The table came from immunoSEQ multiplex PCR; TCRdb's copy has only in-frame clones and leaves some out. The data hold about 170,000 clones, with 85% to 95% observed a single time. This clonotype was sampled from a man aged 45-65 years with acute or convalescent COVID-19. The sample taken for sequencing was peripheral blood.

The CDR3 loop reads CSVVWGSREETQYF. The CDR3 coding sequence is TGCAGCGTTGTCTGGGGCAGTCGTGAAGAGACCCAGTACTTC. This chain connects TRBV29-1 to TRBJ2-5; D is perhaps TRBD1 (5 bases). Per the germline V gene, CDR1 is SQVTM and CDR2 is ANQGSEA. The germline V and J ends were trimmed by 4 bases and 3 bases, with 15 bases remaining between them. The CDR3 runs to 14 residues. Full variable domain (outside the CDR3, taken from reference TRBV29-1 and TRBJ2-5): SAVISQKPSRDICQRGTSLTIQCQVDSQVTMMFWYRQQPGQSLTLIATANQGSEATYESGFVIDKFPISRPNLTFSTLTVSNMSPEDSSIYLCSVVWGSREETQYFGPGTRLLVL.